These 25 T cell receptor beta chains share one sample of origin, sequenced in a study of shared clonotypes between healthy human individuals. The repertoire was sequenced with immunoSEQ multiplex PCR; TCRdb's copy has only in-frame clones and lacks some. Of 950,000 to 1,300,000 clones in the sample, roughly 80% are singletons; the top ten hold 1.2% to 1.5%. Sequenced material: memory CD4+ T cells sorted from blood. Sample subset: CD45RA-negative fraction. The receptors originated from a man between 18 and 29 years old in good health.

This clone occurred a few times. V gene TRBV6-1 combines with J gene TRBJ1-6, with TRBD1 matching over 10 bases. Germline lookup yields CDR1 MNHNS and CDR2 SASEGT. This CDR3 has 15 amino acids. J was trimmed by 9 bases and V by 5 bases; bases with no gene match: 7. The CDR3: CASSPDWTGGSPLHF. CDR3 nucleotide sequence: TGTGCCAGCAGTCCCGATTGGACAGGGGGTTCACCCCTCCACTTT.

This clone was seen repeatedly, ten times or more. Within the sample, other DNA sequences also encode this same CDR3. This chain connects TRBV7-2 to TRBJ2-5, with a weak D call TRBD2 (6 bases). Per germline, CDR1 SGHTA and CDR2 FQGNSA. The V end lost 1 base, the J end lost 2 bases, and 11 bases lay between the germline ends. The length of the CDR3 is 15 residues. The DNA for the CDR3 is TGTGCCAGCAGCTTAGTCCTAGCGAGGCAAGAGACCCAGTACTTC. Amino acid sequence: CASSLVLARQETQYF.

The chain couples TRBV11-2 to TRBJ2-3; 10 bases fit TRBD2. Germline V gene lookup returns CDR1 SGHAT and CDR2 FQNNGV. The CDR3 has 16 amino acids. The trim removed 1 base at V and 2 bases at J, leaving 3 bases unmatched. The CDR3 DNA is TGTGCCAGCAGCTTAGCCAGCGGGGGGGCCACAGATACGCAGTATTTT. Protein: CASSLASGGATDTQYF. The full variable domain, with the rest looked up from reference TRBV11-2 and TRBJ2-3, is EAGVAQSPRYKIIEKRQSVAFWCNPISGHATLYWYQQILGQGPKLLIQFQNNGVVDDSQLPKDRFSAERLKGVDSTLKIQPAKLEDSAVYLCASSLASGGATDTQYFGPGTRLTVL.

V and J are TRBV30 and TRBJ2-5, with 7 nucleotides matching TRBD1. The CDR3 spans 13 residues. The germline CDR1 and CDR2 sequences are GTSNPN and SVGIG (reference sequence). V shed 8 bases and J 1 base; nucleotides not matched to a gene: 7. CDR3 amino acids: CAGQRDSQETQYF. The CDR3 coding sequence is TGTGCCGGCCAGAGGGACAGCCAAGAGACCCAGTACTTC.

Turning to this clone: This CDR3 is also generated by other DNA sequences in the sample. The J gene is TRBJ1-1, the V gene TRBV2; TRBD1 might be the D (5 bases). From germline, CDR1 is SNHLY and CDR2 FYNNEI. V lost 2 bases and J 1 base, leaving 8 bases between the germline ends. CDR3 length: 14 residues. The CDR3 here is CASSERRGNTEAFF. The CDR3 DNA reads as TGTGCCAGCAGTGAACGGAGGGGGAACACTGAAGCTTTCTTT.

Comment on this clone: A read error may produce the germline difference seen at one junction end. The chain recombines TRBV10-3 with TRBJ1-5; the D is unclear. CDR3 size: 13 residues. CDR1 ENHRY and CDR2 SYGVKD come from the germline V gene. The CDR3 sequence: CAITGGPNQPQHF. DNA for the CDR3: TGTGCCATCACAGGCGGGCCCAATCAACCCCAGCATTTT.

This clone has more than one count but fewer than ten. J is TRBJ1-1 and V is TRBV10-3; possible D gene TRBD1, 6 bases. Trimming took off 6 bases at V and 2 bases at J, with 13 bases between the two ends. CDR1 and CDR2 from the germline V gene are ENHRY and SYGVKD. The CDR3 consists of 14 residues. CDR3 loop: CAIRGSGTNTEAFF. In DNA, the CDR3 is TGTGCCATCAGGGGCTCCGGGACAAACACTGAAGCTTTCTTT.

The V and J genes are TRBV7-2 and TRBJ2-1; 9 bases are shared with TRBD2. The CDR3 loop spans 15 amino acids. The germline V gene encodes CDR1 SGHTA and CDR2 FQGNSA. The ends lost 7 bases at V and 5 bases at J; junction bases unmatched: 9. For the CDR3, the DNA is TGTGCCAGCACCATACTAGCGGGTCGAAACAATGAGCAGTTCTTC. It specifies CASTILAGRNNEQFF.

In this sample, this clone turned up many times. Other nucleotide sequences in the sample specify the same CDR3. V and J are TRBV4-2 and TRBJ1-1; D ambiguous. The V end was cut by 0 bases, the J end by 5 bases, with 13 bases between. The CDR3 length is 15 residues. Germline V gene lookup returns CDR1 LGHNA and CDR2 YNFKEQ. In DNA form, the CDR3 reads TGTGCCAGCAGCCAAGATAGCGTGGACTCTACTGAAGCTTTCTTT. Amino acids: CASSQDSVDSTEAFF.

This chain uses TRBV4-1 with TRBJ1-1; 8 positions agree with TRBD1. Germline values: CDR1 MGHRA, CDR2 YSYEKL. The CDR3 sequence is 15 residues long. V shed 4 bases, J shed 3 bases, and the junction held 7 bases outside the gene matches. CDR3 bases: TGCGCCAGCAGCCGTAACAGGGGGTCTGACACTGAAGCTTTCTTT. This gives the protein CASSRNRGSDTEAFF.

Here the CDR3 reads CASSWSRGALGEKLFF. The CDR3, as DNA: TGCGCCAGCAGCTGGAGTCGGGGGGCCCTAGGTGAAAAACTGTTTTTT. V gene TRBV5-1 combines with J gene TRBJ1-4, with D perhaps matching TRBD1 (6 bases). The germline gives CDR1 SGHRS, CDR2 YFSETQ. V was trimmed by 3 bases and J by 7 bases, leaving 19 bases between them. The CDR3 consists of 16 residues.

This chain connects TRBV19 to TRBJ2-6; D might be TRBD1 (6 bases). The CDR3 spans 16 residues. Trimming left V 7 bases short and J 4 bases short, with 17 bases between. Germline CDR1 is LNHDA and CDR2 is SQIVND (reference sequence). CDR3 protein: CASTQKQGTGANVLTF. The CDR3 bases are TGTGCCAGTACCCAAAAACAGGGAACCGGGGCCAACGTCCTGACTTTC.

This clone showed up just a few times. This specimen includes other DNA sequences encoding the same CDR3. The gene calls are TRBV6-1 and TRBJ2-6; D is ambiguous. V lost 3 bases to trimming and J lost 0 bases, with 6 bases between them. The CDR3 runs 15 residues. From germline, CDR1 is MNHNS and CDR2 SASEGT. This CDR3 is CASSEGSSGANVLTF. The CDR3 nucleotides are TGTGCCAGCAGTGAGGGCAGCTCTGGGGCCAACGTCCTGACTTTC.

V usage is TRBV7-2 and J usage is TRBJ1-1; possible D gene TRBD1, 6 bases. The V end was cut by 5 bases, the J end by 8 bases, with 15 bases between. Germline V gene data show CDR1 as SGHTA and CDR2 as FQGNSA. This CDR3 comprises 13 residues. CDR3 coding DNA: TGTGCCAGCAGCGGGGGGGGCTCTCCCGAAGCTTTCTTT. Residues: CASSGGGSPEAFF.

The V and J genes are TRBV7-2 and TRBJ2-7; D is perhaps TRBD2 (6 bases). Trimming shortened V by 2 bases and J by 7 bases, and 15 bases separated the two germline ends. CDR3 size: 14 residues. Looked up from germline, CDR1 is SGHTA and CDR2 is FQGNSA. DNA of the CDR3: TGTGCCAGCAGCTTATGGGACTCTAAGGGGGAGCAGTACTTC. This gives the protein CASSLWDSKGEQYF.

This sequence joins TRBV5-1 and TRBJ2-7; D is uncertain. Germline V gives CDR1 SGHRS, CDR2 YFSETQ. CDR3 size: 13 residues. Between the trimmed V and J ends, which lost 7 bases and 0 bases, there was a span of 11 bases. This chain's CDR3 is CASGDFLSYEQYF. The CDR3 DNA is TGCGCCAGCGGTGACTTCCTCTCCTACGAGCAGTACTTC. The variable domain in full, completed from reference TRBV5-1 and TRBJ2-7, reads KAGVTQTPRYLIKTRGQQVTLSCSPISGHRSVSWYQQTPGQGLQFLFEYFSETQRNKGNFPGRFSGRQFSNSRSEMNVSTLELGDSALYLCASGDFLSYEQYFGPGTRLTVT.

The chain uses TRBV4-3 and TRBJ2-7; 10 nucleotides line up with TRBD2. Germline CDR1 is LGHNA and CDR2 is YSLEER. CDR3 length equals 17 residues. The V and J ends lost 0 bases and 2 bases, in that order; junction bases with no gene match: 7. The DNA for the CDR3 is TGCGCCAGCAGCCAAGATTGGTCTAGCGGGAGAACCTACGAGCAGTACTTC. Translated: CASSQDWSSGRTYEQYF.

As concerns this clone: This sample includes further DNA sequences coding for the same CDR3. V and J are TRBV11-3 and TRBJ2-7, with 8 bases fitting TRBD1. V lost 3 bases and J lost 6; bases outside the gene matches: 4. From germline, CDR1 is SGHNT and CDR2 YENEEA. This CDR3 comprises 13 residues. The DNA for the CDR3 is TGTGCCAGCAGCTTGGGCAGGGGGCGCGAGCAGTACTTC. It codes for CASSLGRGREQYF.

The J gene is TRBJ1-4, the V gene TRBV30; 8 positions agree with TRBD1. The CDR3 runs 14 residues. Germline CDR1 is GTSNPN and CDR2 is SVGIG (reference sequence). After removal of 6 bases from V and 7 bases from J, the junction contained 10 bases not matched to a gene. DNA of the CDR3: TGTGCCTGCTACGGGACAGGCCCGGGTGAAAAACTGTTTTTT. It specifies CACYGTGPGEKLFF.

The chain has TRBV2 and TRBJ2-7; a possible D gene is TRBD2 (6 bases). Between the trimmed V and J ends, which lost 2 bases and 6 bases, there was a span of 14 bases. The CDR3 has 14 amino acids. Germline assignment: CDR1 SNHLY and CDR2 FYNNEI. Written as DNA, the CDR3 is TGTGCCAGCAGTGAACTAGGGGCGGGGTCCGAGCAGTACTTC. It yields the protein CASSELGAGSEQYF.

The CDR3: CASSPGGMTASQSEQYF. The CDR3 DNA reads TGCGCCAGCAGTCCTGGGGGAATGACCGCGTCTCAGTCCGAGCAGTACTTC. V and J are TRBV4-1 and TRBJ2-7; either TRBD1 or TRBD2 may supply D (5 bases each). V lost 6 bases and J 6 bases, leaving 27 bases between the germline ends. This CDR3 is built from 17 residues. Germline V gene lookup returns CDR1 MGHRA and CDR2 YSYEKL.

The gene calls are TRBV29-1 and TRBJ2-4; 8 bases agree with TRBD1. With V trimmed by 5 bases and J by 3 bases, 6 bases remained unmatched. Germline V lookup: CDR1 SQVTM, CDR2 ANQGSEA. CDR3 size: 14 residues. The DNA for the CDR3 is TGCAGCGTTCTTACCGACAGGGGCAAAAACATTCAGTACTTC. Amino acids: CSVLTDRGKNIQYF.

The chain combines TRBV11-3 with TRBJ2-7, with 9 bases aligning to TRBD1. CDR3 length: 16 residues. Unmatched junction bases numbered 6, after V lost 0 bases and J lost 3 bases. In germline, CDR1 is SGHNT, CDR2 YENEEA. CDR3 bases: TGTGCCAGCAGCTTAGAAGCGGGACAGGGTTTCTACGAGCAGTACTTC. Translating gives CASSLEAGQGFYEQYF. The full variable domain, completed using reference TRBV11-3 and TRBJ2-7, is EAGVVQSPRYKIIEKKQPVAFWCNPISGHNTLYWYLQNLGQGPELLIRYENEEAVDDSQLPKDRFSAERLKGVDSTLKIQPAELGDSAVYLCASSLEAGQGFYEQYFGPGTRLTVT.

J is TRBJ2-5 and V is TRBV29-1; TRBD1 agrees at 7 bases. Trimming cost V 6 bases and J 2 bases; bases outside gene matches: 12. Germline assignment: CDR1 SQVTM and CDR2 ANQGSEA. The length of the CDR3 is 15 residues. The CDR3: CSVKAGTAPQETQYF. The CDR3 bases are TGCAGCGTAAAAGCTGGGACAGCTCCGCAAGAGACCCAGTACTTC.

The CDR3 is CASSQDKDRAYNEQFF. The CDR3 DNA follows: TGCGCCAGCAGCCAAGACAAGGACAGGGCCTACAATGAGCAGTTCTTC. The chain recombines TRBV4-1 with TRBJ2-1; 8 bases are a match to TRBD1. CDR1 and CDR2 (germline): MGHRA, YSYEKL. J was trimmed by 2 bases and V by 0 bases; bases with no gene match: 3. The CDR3 extends over 16 amino acids.